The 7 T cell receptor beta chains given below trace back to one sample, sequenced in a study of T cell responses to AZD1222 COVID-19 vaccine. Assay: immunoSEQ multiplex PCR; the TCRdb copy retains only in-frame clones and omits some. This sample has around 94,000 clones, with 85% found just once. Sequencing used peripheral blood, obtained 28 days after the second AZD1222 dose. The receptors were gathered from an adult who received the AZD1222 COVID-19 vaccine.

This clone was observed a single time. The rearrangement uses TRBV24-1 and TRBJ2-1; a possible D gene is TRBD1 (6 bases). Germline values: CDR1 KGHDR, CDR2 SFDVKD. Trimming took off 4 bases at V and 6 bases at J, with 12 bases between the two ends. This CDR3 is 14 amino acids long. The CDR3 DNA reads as TGTGCCACCAGTGAACCCGGACAGAGCAATGAGCAGTTCTTC. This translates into CATSEPGQSNEQFF.

CDR3 sequence reads: CASSQRDRERNQPQHF. As DNA, the CDR3 is TGTGCCAGCAGCCAACGAGACAGGGAAAGGAATCAGCCCCAGCATTTT. V and J are TRBV3-1 (or the pseudogene TRBV3-2) and TRBJ1-5; 7 bases align to TRBD1. J was trimmed by 4 bases and V by 2 bases; bases with no gene match: 8. CDR1 is LGHDT and CDR2 is YNNKEL in the germline V gene (reference sequence). CDR3 length equals 16 residues.

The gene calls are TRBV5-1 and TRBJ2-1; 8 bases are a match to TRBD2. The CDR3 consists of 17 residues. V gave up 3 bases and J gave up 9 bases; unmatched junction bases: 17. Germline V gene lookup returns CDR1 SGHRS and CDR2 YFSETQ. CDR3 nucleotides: TGCGCCAGCAGCTCCCCTCCCGGGACTAGACGTGTAGGTGAGCAGTTCTTC. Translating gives CASSSPPGTRRVGEQFF.

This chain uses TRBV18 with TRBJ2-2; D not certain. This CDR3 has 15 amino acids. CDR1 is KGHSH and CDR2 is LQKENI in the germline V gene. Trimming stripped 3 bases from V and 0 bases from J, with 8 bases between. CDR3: CASSPIPTNTGELFF. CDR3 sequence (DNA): TGTGCCAGCTCACCGATTCCCACGAACACCGGGGAGCTGTTTTTT.

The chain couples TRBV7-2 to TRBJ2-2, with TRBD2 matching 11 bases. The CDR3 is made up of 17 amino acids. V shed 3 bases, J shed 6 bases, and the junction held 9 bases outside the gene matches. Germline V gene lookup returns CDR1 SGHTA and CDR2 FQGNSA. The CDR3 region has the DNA TGTGCCAGCAGCTTTTTGACTATTAGCGGGAGGGCCGGGGAGCTGTTTTTT. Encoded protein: CASSFLTISGRAGELFF.

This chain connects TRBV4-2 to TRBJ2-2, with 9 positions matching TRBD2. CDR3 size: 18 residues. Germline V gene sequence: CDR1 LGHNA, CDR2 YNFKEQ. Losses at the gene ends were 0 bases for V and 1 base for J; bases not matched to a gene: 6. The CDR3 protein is CASSQDPAGGQNTGELFF. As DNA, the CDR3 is TGTGCCAGCAGCCAAGACCCCGCGGGGGGGCAGAACACCGGGGAGCTGTTTTTT.

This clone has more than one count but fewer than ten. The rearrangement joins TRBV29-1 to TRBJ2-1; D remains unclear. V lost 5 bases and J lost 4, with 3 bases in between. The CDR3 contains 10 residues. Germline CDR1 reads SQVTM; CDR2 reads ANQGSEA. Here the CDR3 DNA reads TGCAGCGTTTGGTACAATGAGCAGTTCTTC. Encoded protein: CSVWYNEQFF.